Described below is a single T cell receptor beta chain sequence and its context. The CDR3 covers 18 residues. Germline assignment: CDR1 LGHDT and CDR2 YNNKEL (reference sequence). V lost 4 bases, J lost 6 bases, and 26 bases lay in between. Treatment indicated: roughly 18 received Ad26.COV2.S at low or high dose, single or two shots; about 5 received placebo; per-sample allocation not given. After the first vaccine or placebo injection, samples were drawn on day 63. This record belongs to a study of Ad26.COV2.S vaccination and SARS-CoV-2 variants. The assay was immunoSEQ multiplex PCR, and TCRdb's table has in-frame clones only and misses some. Among 300,000 to 400,000 clones, under 90% were seen once, and the ten largest hold around 5.5%.

Sequencing used peripheral blood, obtained in a trial of Ad26.COV2.S vaccine versus placebo. V gene TRBV3-1 (or the pseudogene TRBV3-2) combines with J gene TRBJ2-3; D possibly uses TRBD1 or TRBD2 (7 bases each). This clonotype originated in a person aged 18-60 years who received the Ad26.COV2.S COVID-19 vaccine or a placebo. This chain's CDR3 is CASSPNPGLDRVRDTQYF. The DNA for the CDR3 is TGTGCCAGCAGCCCGAACCCTGGACTAGACAGGGTGAGGGATACGCAGTATTTT.